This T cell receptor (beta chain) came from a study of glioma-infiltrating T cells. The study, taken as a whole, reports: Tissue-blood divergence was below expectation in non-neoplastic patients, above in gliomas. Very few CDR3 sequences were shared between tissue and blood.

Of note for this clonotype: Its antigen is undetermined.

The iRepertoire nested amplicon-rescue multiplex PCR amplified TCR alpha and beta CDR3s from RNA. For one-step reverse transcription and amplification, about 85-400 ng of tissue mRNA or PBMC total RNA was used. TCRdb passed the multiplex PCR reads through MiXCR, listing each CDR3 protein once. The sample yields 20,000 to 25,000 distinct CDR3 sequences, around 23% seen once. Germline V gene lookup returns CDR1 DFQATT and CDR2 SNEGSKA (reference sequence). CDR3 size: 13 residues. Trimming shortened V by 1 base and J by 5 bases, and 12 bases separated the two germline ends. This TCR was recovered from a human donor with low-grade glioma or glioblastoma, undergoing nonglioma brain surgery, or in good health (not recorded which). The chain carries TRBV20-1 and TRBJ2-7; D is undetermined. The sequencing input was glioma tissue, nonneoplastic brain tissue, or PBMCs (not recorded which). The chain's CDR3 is CSARVGSRNEQYF. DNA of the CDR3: TGCAGTGCTAGAGTGGGGTCTCGGAACGAGCAGTACTTC.